This is a list of T cell receptor beta chains from one sample in a study of blood T cells in healthy people across ages. TCRdb called the 5' RACE reads again in MiXCR, with one record for every CDR3 protein. The data contain about 830,000 distinct CDR3 sequences, approximately 65% of them seen just once; the ten biggest clones take up approximately 30%. Sequences were obtained from blood. The receptors were sampled from a man in his thirties or forties in good health. The CDR3 runs from the conserved cysteine through the conserved F or W. D genes are given only for firm matches. Clone size appears in some rows only: once, few, many, or a class for an expanded clone.

>NA|TRBD1|TRBV12-5|TRBJ2-1
TGTGCTAGTGGTTGGGGACAGGGGCTACAGTTCTTC
CASGWGQGLQFF
>NA|NA|TRBV28|TRBJ1-2
TGTGCCAGCAGCTCAGGGTCAGGGGGCTACACCTTC
CASSSGSGGYTF
>NA|NA|TRBV6-5|TRBJ1-2
TGTGCCAGCACAGACGGTACATATGGCTACACCTTC
CASTDGTYGYTF
>few|TRBD1|TRBV5-6|TRBJ1-2
TGTGCCAGCAGCGTTGGACAGGAAGGGTATCGGCTGGGCTACACCTTC
CASSVGQEGYRLGYTF
>NA|NA|TRBV6-1|TRBJ1-2
TGTGCCAGCAGTGAGGTGTGTGGCTACACCTTC
CASSEVCGYTF
>NA|NA|TRBV6-6|TRBJ2-7
TGTGCCAGCAAAACCCGGGACGTCCCCTACGAGCAGTACTTC
CASKTRDVPYEQYF
>NA|NA|TRBV4-2|TRBJ2-1
TGTGCCAGCAGCCAAGGACAAGGGACACTTAGCTCCTACAATGAGCAGTTCTTC
CASSQGQGTLSSYNEQFF
>NA|TRBD1|TRBV10-3|TRBJ1-2
TGTGCCATCAGTGGCACCGGGACAGGGACCTATGGCTACACCTTC
CAISGTGTGTYGYTF
>once|TRBD1|TRBV29-1|TRBJ2-1
TGCAGCGTGGACAGGGGGCACAACTACAATGAGCAGTTCTTC
CSVDRGHNYNEQFF
>once|NA|TRBV29-1|TRBJ2-5
TGCAGCGTTGTGAGCGGACAAGAGACCCAGTACTTC
CSVVSGQETQYF
>NA|TRBD1|TRBV28|TRBJ2-7
TGTGCCAGCAGTTTGAAAACAGGGGGTGGCTCCTACGAGCAGTACTTC
CASSLKTGGGSYEQYF
>NA|TRBD1|TRBV20-1|TRBJ2-1
TGCAGTGCACCCCGGACAGGTTACAATGAGCAGTTCTTC
CSAPRTGYNEQFF
>NA|TRBD1|TRBV20-1|TRBJ2-6
TGCAGTGCTAGAGTTCTTTATGGACAGGGTTATACTGGGGCCAACGTCCTGACTTTC
CSARVLYGQGYTGANVLTF
>NA|TRBD1|TRBV28|TRBJ2-5
TGTGCCAGCAGTTTAAGGGACAGGGGGTTCCAAGAGACCCAGTGCTTC
CASSLRDRGFQETQCF
>NA|TRBD1|TRBV2|TRBJ1-5
TGTGCCAGCAGTGAAGGGACAGGGGAGCGGCAGCCCCAGCATTTT
CASSEGTGERQPQHF
>NA|NA|TRBV3-1|TRBJ2-7
TGTGCCAGCAGCCAAGCGGCGGGACACCAGTACGAGCAGTACTTC
CASSQAAGHQYEQYF
>NA|TRBD1|TRBV10-3|TRBJ1-5
TGTGCCAGCGCCGGGACAGGGGACAATCAGCCCCAGCATTTT
CASAGTGDNQPQHF
>NA|TRBD1|TRBV6-5|TRBJ2-7
TGTGCCAGCAGTTCCCTATTGGGACAGGGTTCCTACGAGCAGTACTTC
CASSSLLGQGSYEQYF
>NA|TRBD1|TRBV6-5|TRBJ2-7
TGTGCCACACGAAGGGGACAGGGCGACGAGCAGTACTTC
CATRRGQGDEQYF
>NA|NA|TRBV29-1|TRBJ2-5
TGCAGCGTTGTGGGAATTGGAGGAGAGACCCAGTACTTC
CSVVGIGGETQYF
>NA|TRBD2|TRBV20-1|TRBJ2-4
TGCAGTGCTGGGGGGGGAGGAGTTCAGTACTTC
CSAGGGGVQYF
>many|TRBD2|TRBV7-3|TRBJ2-5
TGTGCCAGCAGCCTTAGCGGGAGCCAAGAGACCCAGTACTTC
CASSLSGSQETQYF
>NA|NA|TRBV5-1|TRBJ1-1
TGCGCCGGCAGCCAAGGGGCGGACACTGAAGCTTTCTTT
CAGSQGADTEAFF
>many|NA|TRBV15|TRBJ2-1
TGTGCCACCAGCAGAGAGGAGAGTAGGCGGGCAGGGCGAAATGAGCAGTTCTTC
CATSREESRRAGRNEQFF
>NA|NA|TRBV12-3/TRBV12-4|TRBJ2-7
TGTGCCAGCAGACTACGGGGGGCTGGCTACGAGCAGTACTTC
CASRLRGAGYEQYF
>few|NA|TRBV6-6|TRBJ1-2
TGTGCCAGCAGTCCCGAAGGTGCAGCAGGTGGCTACACCTTC
CASSPEGAAGGYTF
>NA|NA|TRBV5-1|TRBJ1-6
TGCGCCAGCAGCCAAAACCCGGGACAATATAATTCACCCCTCCACTTT
CASSQNPGQYNSPLHF
>NA|NA|TRBV29-1|TRBJ1-2
TGCAGCGTGGCAGACAGTCTTAACTATGGCTACACCTTC
CSVADSLNYGYTF
>NA|NA|TRBV7-9|TRBJ1-4
TGTGCCAGCAGCATGGGCGGGCGTCCCCGAAATGAAAAACTGTTTTTT
CASSMGGRPRNEKLFF
>few|TRBD1|TRBV4-2|TRBJ2-7
TGTGCCAGCAGCCGCCGGGACAGTGCCTACGAGCAGTACTTC
CASSRRDSAYEQYF
>NA|TRBD1|TRBV25-1|TRBJ1-2
TGTGCCAGCAGCTCCCCCGACAGGGAAAGTAACTATGGCTACACCTTC
CASSSPDRESNYGYTF
>NA|NA|TRBV9|TRBJ2-7
TGTGCCAGCAGCGCCGAAACCCATACCTACGAGCAGTACTTC
CASSAETHTYEQYF
>NA|TRBD2|TRBV9|TRBJ2-1
TGTGCCAGCAGCGTAGATAGCGGGGGTGCCTACAATGAGCAGTTCTTC
CASSVDSGGAYNEQFF
>NA|NA|TRBV12-3/TRBV12-4|TRBJ2-1
TGTGCCAGCAGAGCACGGACGGCTGAGCAGTTCTTC
CASRARTAEQFF
>few|NA|TRBV9|TRBJ2-4
TGTGCCAGCAGCGAAGACTCCAACATTCAGTACTTC
CASSEDSNIQYF
>NA|NA|TRBV29-1|TRBJ2-2
TGCAGCGCCCTCGCAGGCCATACGAACACCGGGGAGCTGTTTTTT
CSALAGHTNTGELFF
>few|TRBD1|TRBV18|TRBJ2-3
TGTGCCAGCTCAGCAGGGGGACAGGGAGATACGCAGTATTTT
CASSAGGQGDTQYF
>NA|TRBD2|TRBV30|TRBJ2-3
TGTGCCTGGAGAATAAGCGGGGGGGCCAGGGATACGCAGTATTTT
CAWRISGGARDTQYF
>few|NA|TRBV29-1|TRBJ1-6
TGCAGCGTTGGTTCTGGGGATTCACCCCTCCACTTT
CSVGSGDSPLHF
>few|NA|TRBV7-9|TRBJ1-2
TGTGCCAGCAGCATATCCCATACAGGGAATAACTATGGCTACACCTTC
CASSISHTGNNYGYTF
>NA|TRBD1|TRBV7-3|TRBJ2-3
TGTGCCGGCACGAAAGGACAGGGATCCACAGATACGCAGTATTTT
CAGTKGQGSTDTQYF
>NA|NA|TRBV5-5|TRBJ2-1
TGTGCCAGCAGCTTGTCAGATTGGAATGAGCAGTTCTTC
CASSLSDWNEQFF
>few|TRBD1|TRBV3-1|TRBJ2-1
TGTGCCAGCAGCCATGACAGGGTTAGGCTCTACAATGAGCAGTTCTTC
CASSHDRVRLYNEQFF
>NA|NA|TRBV9|TRBJ2-1
TGTGCCAGCAGCGTAGCTGCGGGGACTGAGCAGTTCTTC
CASSVAAGTEQFF
>NA|NA|TRBV4-2|TRBJ1-5
TGTGCCAGCAGCCAAGATCGAATTGGCTGGGATCAGCCCCAGCATTTT
CASSQDRIGWDQPQHF
>NA|NA|TRBV7-2|TRBJ1-4
TGTGCCAGCAGCTTTGGGGCTCGCACTAATGAAAAACTGTTTTTT
CASSFGARTNEKLFF
>NA|NA|TRBV3-1|TRBJ2-3
TGTGCCGGCTCTCGGGGACAAAGAAGCACAGATACGCAGTATTTT
CAGSRGQRSTDTQYF
>few|NA|TRBV4-2|TRBJ2-7
TGTGCCAGCAGCCAAGCAACAGGGCTGAGGGAGCAGTACTTC
CASSQATGLREQYF
>NA|TRBD1|TRBV20-1|TRBJ2-7
TGCAGTGCTACCTACAGGGGATTCTCCTACGAGCAGTACTTC
CSATYRGFSYEQYF
>NA|NA|TRBV7-9|TRBJ1-6
TGTGCCAGCAGTTTTGGTTCACCCCTCCACTTT
CASSFGSPLHF
>few|TRBD2|TRBV7-2|TRBJ2-3
TGTGCCAGCAGCTTAGCGCGGGGGACTTATACGCAGTATTTT
CASSLARGTYTQYF
>NA|NA|TRBV4-2|TRBJ1-6
TGTGCCAGCACCTTAGGGGCGGGTTCACCCCTCCACTTT
CASTLGAGSPLHF
>NA|TRBD1|TRBV15|TRBJ2-1
TGTGCCACCAGCAGGGGGGACAGGGGCTGGGGCAATGAGCAGTTCTTC
CATSRGDRGWGNEQFF
>NA|TRBD2|TRBV7-9|TRBJ2-1
TGTGCCAGCAGCTTAGCCGGGACTAGCTGGGAGCAGTTCTTC
CASSLAGTSWEQFF
>NA|TRBD1|TRBV20-1|TRBJ1-6
TGCGGTGCTAGAAAGGACAGGAGCTCCTATAATTCACCCCTCCACTTT
CGARKDRSSYNSPLHF
>NA|NA|TRBV20-1|TRBJ1-5
TGCAGTGCAAGGGGTCTGGGTCAGCCCCAGCATTTT
CSARGLGQPQHF
>NA|TRBD2|TRBV28|TRBJ2-4
TGTGCCAGCAGTCGTGGTGGGACTAGCGGGGGGGCAGACAAAAACATTCAGTACTTC
CASSRGGTSGGADKNIQYF
>few|TRBD1|TRBV2|TRBJ1-2
TGTGCCAGCAGTGAAGCGCGGGACAGGGTATCCAACTATGGCTACACCTTC
CASSEARDRVSNYGYTF
>NA|NA|TRBV20-1|TRBJ2-7
TGCAGTGCTAGAGGAGTAATGAGGGGCCCAAGGTACGAGCAGTACTTC
CSARGVMRGPRYEQYF